This T cell receptor beta chain was documented in a study of shared clonotypes between healthy human individuals. Study information: Per donor, three plates held CD4 naive cells, three held CD4 memory, two held CD8 naive and one held CD8 memory. Study-wide results and limits: A handful of donors shared approximately 5% of their naive CD4 clonotypes. Generally, estimated richness proved larger in naive subsets than it did in memory subsets.

The CD4+ fraction was divided into a CD45RA+ naive subset and a CD45RA-negative memory subset. From germline, CDR1 is SGHRS and CDR2 YFSETQ. The CDR3 is 15 amino acids. V lost 5 bases and J lost 1; bases outside the gene matches: 4. Generated by immunoSEQ multiplex PCR, the TCRdb table keeps only in-frame clones and is missing some. Of a few million clones in the sample, approximately 93% were seen once. In the case of this clone: Antigen unknown.

This chain connects TRBV5-1 to TRBJ2-2; 8 nucleotides match TRBD2. The origin of this receptor is a man younger than 35 in good health. Some clones in this sample may be carry-over from other donors' samples. The sample consisted of naive CD4+ T cells from PBMCs. Documented subset: CD45RA+ positively selected. In DNA form, the CDR3 reads TGCGCCAGCAGGAAGGCGGGAGGGAACACCGGGGAGCTGTTTTTT. Translating it yields CASRKAGGNTGELFF. Filled out from reference TRBV5-1 and TRBJ2-2, the complete variable domain reads KAGVTQTPRYLIKTRGQQVTLSCSPISGHRSVSWYQQTPGQGLQFLFEYFSETQRNKGNFPGRFSGRQFSNSRSEMNVSTLELGDSALYLCASRKAGGNTGELFFGEGSRLTVL.